This T cell receptor (beta chain) comes out of a study of ipilimumab plus nivolumab after autologous stem cell transplantation. The CDR3 loop spans 16 amino acids. V was clipped by 2 bases and J by 3 bases; unmatched bases: 7. Germline V gene data show CDR1 as MNHNY and CDR2 as SVGAGI (reference sequence). Assay: immunoSEQ multiplex PCR; the TCRdb copy retains only in-frame clones and omits some. This sample has about 22,000 clones; roughly 69% occur once, and the top ten carry 20% to 30%. The sequencing here drew on PBMCs, taken in a trial of ipilimumab plus nivolumab as post-transplant consolidation. The chain combines TRBV6-6 with TRBJ1-5; 7 bases are a match to TRBD1. The clonotype comes from a male donor with diffuse large B-cell lymphoma. The CDR3 DNA reads as TGTGCCAGCAGTTACCGTGGACAGGTAGACAATCAGCCCCAGCATTTT. Its protein product is CASSYRGQVDNQPQHF.